The entry that follows covers one TCR beta chain sequence. The antigen is unknown. This entry belongs to a study of Ad26.COV2.S vaccination and SARS-CoV-2 variants. Study observations and caveats: Participants given vaccine showed non-spike TCR breadth similar to that of placebo recipients.

The assay was immunoSEQ multiplex PCR, and TCRdb's table has in-frame clones only and misses some. The sample holds some 390,000 clones, approximately 91% seen once. Treatment of the sample: some 20 received Ad26.COV2.S at low or high dose, single or two shots; roughly five received placebo; per-sample allocation not given. Following the first vaccine or placebo injection, samples were taken on day 63. The sample consisted of peripheral blood, taken in a trial of Ad26.COV2.S vaccine versus placebo. The source is a person aged 18-65 years who received the Ad26.COV2.S COVID-19 vaccine or a placebo.

The CDR3 sequence: CASKGRQGDGYTF. DNA of the CDR3: TGTGCCAGTAAAGGGCGACAGGGGGACGGCTACACCTTC. The rearrangement joins TRBV19 to TRBJ1-2; TRBD1 agrees at 9 bases. The CDR3 covers 13 residues. Trimming at V came to 7 bases and at J to 8 bases, leaving 8 bases not matched to a gene. In germline, CDR1 is LNHDA, CDR2 SQIVND (reference sequence).